The clone carrying this TCR beta chain has more than one count but fewer than ten. Antigen specificity is unknown. Clinical symptoms, serum thyroxine, TRAb, thyroid ultrasound and orbital computed tomography informed diagnoses. A roughly 9.3 ml volume of fresh peripheral blood provided the PBMCs. This specimen comes from a study of T cells in Graves' hyperthyroidism and ophthalmopathy. Study-wide points: Most thyroid clonotypes expanded above 0.001 appeared in blood too.

Amplification of TCR beta CDR3 regions used RNA as the template. With the HTBI primer set, the TCR CDR3 went through a first round of RT-PCR. TCRdb reanalysed the multiplex PCR reads using MiXCR and keeps one entry per CDR3 protein. The sample lists about 570,000 distinct CDR3 sequences, around 15% occurring once. The CDR3 spans 15 residues. Trimming removed 3 bases from V and 3 bases from J; junction bases left unmatched: 6. Germline CDR1 and CDR2: SGDLS and YYNGEE. The sequenced material came from blood. This rearrangement joins TRBV9 to TRBJ2-5; 9 positions match TRBD2. The TCR comes from a woman in her thirties or forties with Graves' hyperthyroidism. CDR3 bases: TGTGCCAGCAGCGCGGGGAGACTAGCGGAAGAGACCCAGTACTTC. Translated, it gives CASSAGRLAEETQYF.